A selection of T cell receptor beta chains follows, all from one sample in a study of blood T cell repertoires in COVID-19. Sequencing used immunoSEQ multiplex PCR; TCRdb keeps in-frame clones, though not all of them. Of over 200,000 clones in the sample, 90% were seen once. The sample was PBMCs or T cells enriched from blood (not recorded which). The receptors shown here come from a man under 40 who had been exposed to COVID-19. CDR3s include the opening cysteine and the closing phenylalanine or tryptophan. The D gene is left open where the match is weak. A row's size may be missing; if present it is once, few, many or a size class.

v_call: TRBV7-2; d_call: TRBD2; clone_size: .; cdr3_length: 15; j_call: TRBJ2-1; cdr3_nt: TGTGCCAGCAGCTCGAGCGGGGGGGCCGTGTTTGAGCAGTTCTTC; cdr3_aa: CASSSSGGAVFEQFF
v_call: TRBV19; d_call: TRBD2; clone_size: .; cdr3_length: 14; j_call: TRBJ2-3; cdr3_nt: TGTGCCAGTAGTACCGGGGGGGCTGTAGATACGCAGTATTTT; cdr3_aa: CASSTGGAVDTQYF
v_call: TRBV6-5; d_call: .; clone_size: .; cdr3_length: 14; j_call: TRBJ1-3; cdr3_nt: TGTGCCAGCAGTCGTGTAGGGGCTGGAAACACCATATATTTT; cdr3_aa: CASSRVGAGNTIYF
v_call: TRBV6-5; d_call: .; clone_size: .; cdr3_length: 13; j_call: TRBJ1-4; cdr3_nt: TGTGCCAGCAGTTACGGGGGGTCTGAAAAACTGTTTTTT; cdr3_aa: CASSYGGSEKLFF
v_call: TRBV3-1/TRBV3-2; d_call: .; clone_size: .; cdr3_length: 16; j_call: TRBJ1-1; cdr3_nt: TGTGCCAGCAGCCATGCGTGGGGGGGACGGAACACTGAAGCTTTCTTT; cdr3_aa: CASSHAWGGRNTEAFF
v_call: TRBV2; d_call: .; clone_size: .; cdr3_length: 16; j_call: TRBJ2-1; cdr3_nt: TGTGCCAGCAGCCGGACAGTTCCTAGCTCCTACAATGAGCAGTTCTTC; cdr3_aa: CASSRTVPSSYNEQFF
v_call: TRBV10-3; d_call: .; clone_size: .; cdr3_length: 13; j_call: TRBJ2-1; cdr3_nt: TGTGCCATCAGGAGCGGCGGGCCAAATGAGCAGTTCTTC; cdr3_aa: CAIRSGGPNEQFF
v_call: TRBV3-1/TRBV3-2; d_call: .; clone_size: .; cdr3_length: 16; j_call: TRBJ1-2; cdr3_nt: TGTGCCAGCAGCCAGGGAGGGGAGTTCTTGAAGTATGGCTACACCTTC; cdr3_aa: CASSQGGEFLKYGYTF
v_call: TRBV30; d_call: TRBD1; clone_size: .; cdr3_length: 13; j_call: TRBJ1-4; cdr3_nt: TGTGCCTGGAGTGGGAACAGGGGTGAAAAACTGTTTTTT; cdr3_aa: CAWSGNRGEKLFF
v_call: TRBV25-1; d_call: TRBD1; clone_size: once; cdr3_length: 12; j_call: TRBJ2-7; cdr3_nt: TGTGCCACCAGGACAGGGGATAACGAGCAGTACTTC; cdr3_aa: CATRTGDNEQYF
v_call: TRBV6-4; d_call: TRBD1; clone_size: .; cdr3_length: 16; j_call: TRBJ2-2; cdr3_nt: TGTGCCAGCAGTGACGTCCCGGGACAGGGTGCCGGGGAGCTGTTTTTT; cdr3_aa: CASSDVPGQGAGELFF
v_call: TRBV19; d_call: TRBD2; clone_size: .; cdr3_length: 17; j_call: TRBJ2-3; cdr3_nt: TGTGCCAGTAGTATGGGCCTAGCGGGGGGGCTGTCAGATACGCAGTATTTT; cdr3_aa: CASSMGLAGGLSDTQYF
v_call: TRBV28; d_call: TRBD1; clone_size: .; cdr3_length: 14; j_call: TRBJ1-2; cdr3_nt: TGTGCCAGCAAGCGACAGGGGGCTAGAAGTGGCTACACCTTC; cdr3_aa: CASKRQGARSGYTF
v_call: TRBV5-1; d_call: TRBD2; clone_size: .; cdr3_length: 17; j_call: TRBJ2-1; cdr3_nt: TGCGCCAGCAGCCAACCCGGGGGGGGTAGCGGGGTTGAGGAGCAGTTCTTC; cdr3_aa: CASSQPGGGSGVEEQFF
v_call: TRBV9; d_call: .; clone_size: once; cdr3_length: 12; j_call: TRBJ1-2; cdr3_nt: TGTGCCAGCAGCGTATATAACTATGGCTACACCTTC; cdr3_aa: CASSVYNYGYTF
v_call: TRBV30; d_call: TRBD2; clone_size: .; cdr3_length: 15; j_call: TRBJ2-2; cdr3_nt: TGTGCCTGGAGTGTTGGCCTAGCGGGGCTCGGGGAGCTGTTTTTT; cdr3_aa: CAWSVGLAGLGELFF
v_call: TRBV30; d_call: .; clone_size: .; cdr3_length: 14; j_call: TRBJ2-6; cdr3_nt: TGTGCCTGGAGTAAGGGGGCTGGGGCCAACGTCCTGACTTTC; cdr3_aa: CAWSKGAGANVLTF
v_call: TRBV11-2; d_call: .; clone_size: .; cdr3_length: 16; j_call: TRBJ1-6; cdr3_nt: TGTGCCAGCAGCTTAGATCCTCCAGGGGTGAATTCACCCCTCCACTTT; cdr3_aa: CASSLDPPGVNSPLHF
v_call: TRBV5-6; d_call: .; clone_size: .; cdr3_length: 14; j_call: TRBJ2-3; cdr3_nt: TGTGCCAGCAGCTTCTGGTGGCAGTCAGATACGCAGTATTTT; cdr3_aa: CASSFWWQSDTQYF
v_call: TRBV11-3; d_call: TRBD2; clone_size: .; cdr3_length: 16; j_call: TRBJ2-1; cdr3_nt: TGTGCCAGCAGCTTAGGCGGGCTAGCGGGGAACAATGAGCAGTTCTTC; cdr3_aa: CASSLGGLAGNNEQFF
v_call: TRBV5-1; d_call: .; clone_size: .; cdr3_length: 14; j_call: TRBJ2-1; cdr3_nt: TGCGCCAGCAGCTCCCCCGACAGGAGAGATGAGCAGTTCTTC; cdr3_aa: CASSSPDRRDEQFF
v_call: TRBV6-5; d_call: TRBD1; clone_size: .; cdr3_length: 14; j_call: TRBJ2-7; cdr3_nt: TGTGCCAGCAGGGGGACAGGGGCTGGTAACGAGCAGTACTTC; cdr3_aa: CASRGTGAGNEQYF
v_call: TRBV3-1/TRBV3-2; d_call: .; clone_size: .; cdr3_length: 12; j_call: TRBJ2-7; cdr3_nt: TGTGCCAGCAGCCAGAGTACCTACGAGCAGTACTTC; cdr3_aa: CASSQSTYEQYF
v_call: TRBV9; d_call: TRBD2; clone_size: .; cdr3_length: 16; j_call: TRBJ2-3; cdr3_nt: TGTGCCAGCAGCGTAGATCCTAGCGGGGTTGGGGATACGCAGTATTTT; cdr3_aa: CASSVDPSGVGDTQYF
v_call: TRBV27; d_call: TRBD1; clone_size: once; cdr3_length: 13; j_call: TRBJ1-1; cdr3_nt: TGTGCCAGCATGACAGGGGGGTACACTGAAGCTTTCTTT; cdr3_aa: CASMTGGYTEAFF
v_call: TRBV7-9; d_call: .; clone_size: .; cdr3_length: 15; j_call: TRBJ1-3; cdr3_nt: TGTGCCAGCAGCTTACATCAGGGGCGTCGAAACACCATATATTTT; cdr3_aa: CASSLHQGRRNTIYF
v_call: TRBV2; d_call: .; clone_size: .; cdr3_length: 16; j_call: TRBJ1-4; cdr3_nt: TGTGCCAGCAGTCTAATACCGACAGAGATTAATGAAAAACTGTTTTTT; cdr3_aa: CASSLIPTEINEKLFF
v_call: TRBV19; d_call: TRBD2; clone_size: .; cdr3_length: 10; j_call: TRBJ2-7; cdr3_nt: TGTGCCAGTAGCGGGACTAGGGAGTACTTC; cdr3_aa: CASSGTREYF
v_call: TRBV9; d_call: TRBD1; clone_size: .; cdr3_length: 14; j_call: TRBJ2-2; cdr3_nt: TGTGCCAGCGCCCGGGACAGGGGTGTCGGGGAGCTGTTTTTT; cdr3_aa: CASARDRGVGELFF
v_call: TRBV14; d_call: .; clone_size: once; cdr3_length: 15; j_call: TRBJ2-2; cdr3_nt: TGTGCCAGCAGCCAGACCTCCGGGGGCACCGGGGAGCTGTTTTTT; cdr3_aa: CASSQTSGGTGELFF
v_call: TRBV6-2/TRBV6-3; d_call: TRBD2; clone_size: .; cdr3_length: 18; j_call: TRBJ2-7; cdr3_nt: TGTGCCAGCAGTTCCGGACTAGCGGGGGGTCGATCTTCCTACGAGCAGTACTTC; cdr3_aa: CASSSGLAGGRSSYEQYF
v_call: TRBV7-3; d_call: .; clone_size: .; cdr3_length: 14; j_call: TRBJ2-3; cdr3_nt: TGTGCCAGCTCCGCCGACTCGGTCCCAGATACGCAGTATTTT; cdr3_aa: CASSADSVPDTQYF
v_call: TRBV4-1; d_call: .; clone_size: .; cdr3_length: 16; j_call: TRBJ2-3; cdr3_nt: TGCGCCAGCAGCCAAGATGGGGGGTTTCGCACAGATACGCAGTATTTT; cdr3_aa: CASSQDGGFRTDTQYF
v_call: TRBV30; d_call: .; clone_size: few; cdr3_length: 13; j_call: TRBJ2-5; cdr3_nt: TGTGCCTGCCAAGGAGAGTACCAAGAGACCCAGTACTTC; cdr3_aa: CACQGEYQETQYF
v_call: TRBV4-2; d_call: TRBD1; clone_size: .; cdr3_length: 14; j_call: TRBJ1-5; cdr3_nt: TGTGCCAGCAGCCAAGGACAGGGGGGACAGCCCCAGCATTTT; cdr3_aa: CASSQGQGGQPQHF
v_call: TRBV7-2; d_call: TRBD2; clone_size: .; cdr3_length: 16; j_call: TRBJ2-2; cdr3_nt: TGTGCCAGCAGCTTATCCAGCGGGGGGTACACCGGGGAGCTGTTTTTT; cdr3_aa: CASSLSSGGYTGELFF
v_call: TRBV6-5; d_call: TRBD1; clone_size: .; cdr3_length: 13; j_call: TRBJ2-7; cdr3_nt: TGTGCCAGCAACGTGGATAAGGGGGCCGAGCAGTACTTC; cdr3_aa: CASNVDKGAEQYF
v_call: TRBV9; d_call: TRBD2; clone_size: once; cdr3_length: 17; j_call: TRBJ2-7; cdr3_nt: TGTGCCAGCAGCGTAGCTTCGACTAGCGGGGGTGTCACCGAGCAGTACTTC; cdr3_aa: CASSVASTSGGVTEQYF
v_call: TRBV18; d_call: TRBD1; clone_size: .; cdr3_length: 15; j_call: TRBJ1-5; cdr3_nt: TGTGCCAGCTCACGGGGGACAGATAGCAATCAGCCCCAGCATTTT; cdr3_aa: CASSRGTDSNQPQHF
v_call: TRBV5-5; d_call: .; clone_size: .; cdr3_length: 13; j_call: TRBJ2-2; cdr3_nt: TGTGCCAGCAGCTTCGGGGAAGCCGGGGAGCTGTTTTTT; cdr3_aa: CASSFGEAGELFF
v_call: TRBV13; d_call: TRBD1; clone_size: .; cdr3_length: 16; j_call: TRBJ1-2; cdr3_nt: TGTGCCAGCAGCTCTCCCTTGGACAGGGTTATTAATGGCTACACCTTC; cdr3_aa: CASSSPLDRVINGYTF
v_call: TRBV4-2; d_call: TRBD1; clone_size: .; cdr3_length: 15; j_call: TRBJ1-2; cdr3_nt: TGTGCCAGCAGCCAAGTCGGGGCAGGGGGCCATGGCTACACCTTC; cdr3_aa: CASSQVGAGGHGYTF
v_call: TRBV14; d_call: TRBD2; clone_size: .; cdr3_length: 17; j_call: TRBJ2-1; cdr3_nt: TGTGCCAGCACCCCGGGACTAGCGGGGGGGCAAAACAATGAGCAGTTCTTC; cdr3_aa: CASTPGLAGGQNNEQFF
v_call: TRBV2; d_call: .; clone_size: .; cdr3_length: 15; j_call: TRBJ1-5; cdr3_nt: TGTGCCAGCACCCTATTGAGGGAAGGCAATCAGCCCCAGCATTTT; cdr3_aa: CASTLLREGNQPQHF
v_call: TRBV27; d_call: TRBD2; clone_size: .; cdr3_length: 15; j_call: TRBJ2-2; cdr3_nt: TGTGCCAGCAGCCTTCGCCCTGGGGGGGCCGGGGAGCTGTTTTTT; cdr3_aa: CASSLRPGGAGELFF